What follows describes a single TCR beta chain. Its cognate antigen has yet to be identified. Per-base quality was not reported, and no clone a single base away is much larger than it. Taken from the germline V gene (reference sequence), the CDR1 and CDR2 loops are SGHAT and FQDESV. Including cysteine and phenylalanine, the CDR3 has 13 amino acids. Kept here is only the CDR3 DNA, which spans 39 bases and is read in frame from base 1. The V and J ends are trimmed by 3 bases and 6 bases, leaving 9 bases between them. These data belong to a study of blood T cell repertoires in COVID-19 (dated by TCRdb to the early 2020s). Context from the whole study: Samples from collaborators originated in the United States, Italy and Spain and spanned both the acute and convalescent phases of COVID-19. The material from the prospective study consisted of cDNA or gDNA derived from T cells, B-cell-depleted T cells, or PBMCs. The dataset comprised deeply sampled blood TCRbeta repertoires from subjects exposed to, actively infected with, or recovered from COVID-19. The repertoires were made available in a free public database intended to serve as a resource for research on the immune response to SARS-CoV-2. Samples came from the ongoing ImmuneRACE study (first 160 participants) plus 1,254 subjects from 6 global collaborators. The sample metadata nearly always contained a de-identified subject ID, COVID-19 status, age in years and sex. Where available, HLA class I and class II types were obtained from metadata supplied by the sample provider rather than from assay-based typing.

In Seattle, one collaborating source enrolled patients while the infection was active and tracked those patients longitudinally over the course of disease. Collaborating institutions collected whole blood in K2EDTA tubes following their own protocols. For TCRbeta analysis, collaborators shipped samples in one of three forms: frozen whole blood, isolated PBMCs, or DNA extracted from either of those sample types. Overall results and qualifications from the work: How much clinical and demographic metadata was included differed by source and by participant, and the metadata was provided uncurated.

TCRbeta CDR3 regions were amplified from genomic DNA using the immunoSEQ Assay, a bias-controlled multiplex PCR. On the study's bioinformatics: Within the assay, amplification of reference gene primers was used to estimate how many nucleated cells each sample contained. To quantify the absolute abundance of each unique TCRbeta CDR3 rearrangement, sequence reads were collapsed and filtered. For each sample, productive Simpson clonality was calculated as the square root of Simpson's diversity index across productive rearrangements. Sourced from immuneACCESS, this table was stored by TCRdb with only in-frame sequences that have V and J called. A share of the clones is absent; for the studies checked, an unresolved V gene accounts for under half, and the remainder has no known explanation. Clonal size and the V and J genes are those of that table, whereas D and trimming came from the DNA. Counted in this sample were more than 200,000 clones; around 86% of them appeared once. The ten largest clones take up 8% to 9% of the sample.

The sample consisted of peripheral blood. This receptor was obtained from an elderly woman with COVID-19, enrolled during active disease. The sequence links TRBV11-1 to TRBJ2-1, and possibly TRBD1, on 6 matching bases. The bases read TGTGCCAGCAGCTTTAACAGGGCCAATGAGCAGTTCTTC. Protein translation: CASSFNRANEQFF.